The 10 T cell receptor beta chains reported below all come from one sample, sequenced in a study of blood T cell repertoires in COVID-19 (TCRdb year 2020). Libraries were constructed by the immunoSEQ multiplex PCR assay. Entries here come from immuneACCESS through TCRdb and include only in-frame sequences with V and J called. Some clones fail to appear in such tables; in the studies checked, an unresolved V gene covers under half of the shortfall, and the cause of the remainder is unknown. This sample is represented by 150,000 to 200,000 clones; around three quarters of them were singletons. The ten largest account for around 16% of the sample. The sequenced material came from peripheral blood. All receptors come from a man aged 55 to 70 with active or convalescent COVID-19.

The rearrangement joins TRBV4-3 to TRBJ2-3; 7 nucleotides agree with TRBD2. CDR3 size: 16 residues. V gave up 4 bases and J gave up 1 base; unmatched junction bases: 8. Per the germline V gene, CDR1 is LGHNA and CDR2 is YSLEER. The CDR3 loop is CASSPMGGEGTDTQYF. For the CDR3, the DNA is TGCGCCAGCAGCCCGATGGGAGGGGAAGGCACAGATACGCAGTATTTT.

CDR3 nucleotides: TGTGCCAGCAGCCAAGGGGGCGGAGAGACCCAGTACTTC. As protein: CASSQGGGETQYF. The V call is TRBV7-3, the J call TRBJ2-5, with 7 nucleotides matching TRBD1. The germline V gene encodes CDR1 SGHTA and CDR2 FQGTGA. The V gene end was trimmed by 5 bases and the J gene end by 4 bases; junction bases not matched to a gene: 4. The CDR3 sequence is 13 residues long.

V gene TRBV6-5 combines with J gene TRBJ1-3; D possibly corresponds to TRBD1 (6 bases). CDR1 is MNHEY, CDR2 SVGAGI, per germline. The V gene lost 2 bases and the J gene lost 2 bases, with 10 bases spanning the gap. The CDR3 is made up of 15 amino acids. DNA of the CDR3: TGTGCCAGCAGTTACGGGTGGGGGCCTGGAAACACCATATATTTT. Encoded protein: CASSYGWGPGNTIYF.

The rearrangement uses TRBV6-5 and TRBJ1-1; D is unclear. This CDR3 has 15 residues. Germline values: CDR1 MNHEY, CDR2 SVGAGI. V lost 1 base to trimming and J lost 1 base, with 10 bases between them. The CDR3 coding sequence is TGTGCCAGCAGTTACTATGGGAGGAGGAACACTGAAGCTTTCTTT. The encoded protein is CASSYYGRRNTEAFF.

The chain recombines TRBV5-5 with TRBJ2-7; maybe TRBD1 (5 bases). The CDR3 loop spans 13 amino acids. Between the trimmed V and J ends, which lost 4 bases and 0 bases, there was a span of 8 bases. Germline lookup yields CDR1 SGHKS and CDR2 YYEKEE (reference sequence). CDR3 in amino acids: CASSQGRSYEQYF. In nucleotides, the CDR3 is TGTGCCAGCAGCCAGGGCCGCTCCTACGAGCAGTACTTC.

This chain links TRBV28 with TRBJ2-5, with 9 bases that match TRBD2. Germline V gene lookup returns CDR1 MDHEN and CDR2 SYDVKM. Trimming removed 2 bases from V and 5 bases from J; junction bases left unmatched: 6. This CDR3 spans 15 amino acids. The CDR3 bases are TGTGCCAGCAGTTTACGGCGGGAGGGCCTGGAGACCCAGTACTTC. This encodes CASSLRREGLETQYF. Full variable domain (remainder filled in from reference TRBV28 and TRBJ2-5): DVKVTQSSRYLVKRTGEKVFLECVQDMDHENMFWYRQDPGLGLRLIYFSYDVKMKEKGDIPEGYSVSREKKERFSLILESASTNQTSMYLCASSLRREGLETQYFGPGTRLLVL.

V is TRBV14 and J is TRBJ2-1; 7 nucleotides line up with TRBD1. The CDR3 is made up of 15 amino acids. CDR1 and CDR2 (germline): SGHDN, FVKESK. The trim removed 4 bases at V and 3 bases at J, leaving 6 bases unmatched. The CDR3 is CASSPQGQSYNEQFF. The CDR3 bases are TGTGCCAGCAGCCCACAGGGGCAAAGCTACAATGAGCAGTTCTTC.

The chain links TRBV2 to TRBJ2-1, with a tentative D call TRBD2 (6 bases). Trimming cost V 8 bases and J 9 bases, with 20 bases left between them. Germline lookup yields CDR1 SNHLY and CDR2 FYNNEI. The CDR3 length is 14 residues. The CDR3 reads CASHWRDRGGEQFF. The CDR3 coding sequence is TGTGCCAGCCATTGGAGGGATAGGGGAGGTGAGCAGTTCTTC.

The rearrangement links TRBV6-5 to TRBJ2-7; 7 positions agree with TRBD1. This CDR3 comprises 15 residues. From germline, CDR1 is MNHEY and CDR2 SVGAGI. V dropped 6 bases and J dropped 1; count of bases not matched to a gene: 9. The CDR3 bases are TGTGCCAGCAGCAAACGCGCAGGGGGTTCCTACGAGCAGTACTTC. Translated, it gives CASSKRAGGSYEQYF.

This clone was seen only once. The chain links TRBV7-9 to TRBJ1-1, with D possibly TRBD1 on 6 matching bases. The V gene lost 9 bases and the J gene lost 6 bases, with 23 bases spanning the gap. The CDR3 spans 15 residues. CDR1 and CDR2 from the germline V gene are SEHNR and FQNEAQ (reference sequence). The CDR3 DNA reads as TGTGCCAGTGGACGGACAGATGCAGCTCCCCCTGAAGCTTTCTTT. Translation: CASGRTDAAPPEAFF.